This TCR beta chain appears in the sequencing data of a study of T cell responses to AZD1222 COVID-19 vaccine. Findings of the study overall: Along spike, vaccine-associated CD4 TCRs were found throughout, with dominance at 160-218 and 743-854. Recipients of two AZD1222 doses showed rising Spike-specific TCR breadth and depth. There were mostly white British donors and more females than males, and clonal diversity was possibly underestimated. It was only a handful of AZD1222 recipients who were seropositive at baseline.

TCRdb's table, derived via immunoSEQ multiplex PCR, lists solely in-frame clones and lacks some. The sample includes 150,000 to 170,000 clones, 80% to 90% seen only once; the top ten take roughly 5.8%. The CDR3 consists of 11 residues. From germline, CDR1 is MNHNY and CDR2 SVGAGI (reference sequence). Between the trimmed V and J ends, which lost 2 bases and 8 bases, there was a span of 4 bases. As for this clone: As yet, its antigen is unknown.

Source: peripheral blood, taken on day 0 of MenACWY control vaccination. The clonotype originates from an adult in good health. This chain uses TRBV6-6 with TRBJ2-1; no firm D call. In DNA, the CDR3 is TGTGCCAGCAGTTACGGGGATGAGCAGTTCTTC. Protein sequence: CASSYGDEQFF.